This is a list of T cell receptor beta chains from one sample in a study of blood T cell repertoires in COVID-19. Profiled with immunoSEQ multiplex PCR; TCRdb holds only in-frame clones, not every one. The profile shows fewer than 350,000 clones, around 85% of them singletons. The sequenced sample was PBMCs or T cells enriched from blood (not recorded which). These receptors originate from a woman in her 40s who had recovered from COVID-19. The CDR3 runs from the conserved cysteine through the conserved F or W. A D gene is named only where the DNA matches it firmly. Size is stated for part of the rows, as once, few or many counts, or as a class when the clone is expanded.

>.|.|TRBV29-1|TRBJ1-2
CSFLGQDYGYTF
TGCAGCTTCCTGGGACAAGACTATGGCTACACCTTC
>.|.|TRBV5-1|TRBJ2-7
CASRFRDNTYEQYF
TGCGCCAGCAGGTTCCGGGACAATACCTACGAGCAGTACTTC
>.|once|TRBV28|TRBJ1-6
CASTPTVAYNSPLHF
TGTGCCAGCACCCCGACAGTCGCCTATAATTCACCCCTCCACTTT
>TRBD1|.|TRBV12-3/TRBV12-4|TRBJ1-2
CASTRQGDHGYTF
TGTGCCAGCACGCGACAGGGGGACCATGGCTACACCTTC
>.|.|TRBV7-6|TRBJ2-7
CASSGYSHREQYF
TGTGCCAGCAGCGGTTACAGCCACCGGGAGCAGTACTTC
>.|.|TRBV18|TRBJ1-2
CASSPAGASYGYTF
TGTGCCAGCTCACCGGCGGGGGCCTCCTATGGCTACACCTTC
>TRBD1|.|TRBV12-5|TRBJ1-1
CASAPPGTGHTEAFF
TGTGCTAGTGCTCCCCCCGGGACAGGGCACACTGAAGCTTTCTTT
>.|once|TRBV7-9|TRBJ1-1
CASSLTVNTEAFF
TGTGCCAGCAGCCTAACGGTCAACACTGAAGCTTTCTTT
>TRBD1|.|TRBV7-2|TRBJ1-1
CASSATKTGLHAFF
TGTGCCAGCAGCGCCACCAAGACAGGGTTGCATGCTTTCTTT
>.|.|TRBV5-1|TRBJ1-2
CASSPETYYGYTF
TGCGCCAGCAGCCCGGAGACCTACTATGGCTACACCTTC
>TRBD2|.|TRBV4-2|TRBJ2-2
CASSQTGTSSPTGELFF
TGTGCCAGCAGCCAAACCGGGACTAGCAGCCCCACCGGGGAGCTGTTTTTT
>.|.|TRBV7-6|TRBJ1-3
CASSFRGSSGNTIYF
TGTGCCAGCAGCTTCAGGGGCAGCTCTGGAAACACCATATATTTT
>.|.|TRBV4-2|TRBJ2-7
CASSPHGSGSYEQYF
TGTGCCAGCAGCCCCCATGGGAGCGGGTCCTACGAGCAGTACTTC
>.|.|TRBV30|TRBJ2-1
CALAGGEPYNEQFF
TGTGCCTTGGCGGGCGGGGAACCGTACAATGAGCAGTTCTTC
>.|once|TRBV28|TRBJ2-6
CASSSVASGANVLTF
TGTGCCAGCAGTTCGGTTGCCTCTGGGGCCAACGTCCTGACTTTC
>TRBD2|.|TRBV2|TRBJ2-5
CASSALFGGETQYF
TGTGCCAGCAGCGCGCTTTTCGGGGGGGAGACCCAGTACTTC
>TRBD2|.|TRBV5-8|TRBJ2-1
CASSQFSGGYSHNEQFF
TGTGCCAGCAGCCAATTCAGCGGGGGCTATTCCCACAATGAGCAGTTCTTC
>TRBD2|.|TRBV5-4|TRBJ2-1
CASSLGGLADYNEQFF
TGTGCCAGCAGCTTGGGAGGGCTAGCGGATTACAATGAGCAGTTCTTC
>.|.|TRBV5-6|TRBJ1-4
CASSRGAGSTNEKLFF
TGTGCCAGCAGCCGCGGTGCGGGGTCAACTAATGAAAAACTGTTTTTT
>.|.|TRBV5-6|TRBJ2-7
CASINYPGPSYEQYF
TGTGCCAGCATAAACTACCCGGGTCCCTCCTACGAGCAGTACTTC
>.|few|TRBV6-2/TRBV6-3|TRBJ2-2
CASSYARANTGELFF
TGTGCCAGCAGTTACGCCAGGGCGAACACCGGGGAGCTGTTTTTT
>.|few|TRBV18|TRBJ1-1
CASSPRKGGVMNTEAFF
TGTGCCAGCTCACCTCGTAAGGGGGGGGTCATGAACACTGAAGCTTTCTTT